This T cell receptor (beta chain) was profiled in a study of T cell responses to AZD1222 COVID-19 vaccine. Study conclusions and caveats: Baseline antibody screening turned up just a handful of seropositive AZD1222 recipients.

Libraries were prepared by immunoSEQ multiplex PCR; TCRdb keeps only in-frame clonotypes and omits some of them. The sample yields about 140,000 clones, around 90% seen once. From germline, CDR1 is SGDLS and CDR2 YYNGEE. The CDR3 length is 12 residues. About this clone itself: The antigen is unknown. A junction boundary mismatches the germline segment, possibly from a read error.

This chain connects TRBV9 to TRBJ2-7, with D possibly being TRBD2 (6 bases). The sequences come from peripheral blood, collected on day 0 of AZD1222 vaccination. The sequence was collected from an adult in good health. The CDR3 coding sequence is TGTGCCAGCAGCCCCGGGGGTTACGAGCGGTACTTC. Amino acid sequence: CASSPGGYERYF.